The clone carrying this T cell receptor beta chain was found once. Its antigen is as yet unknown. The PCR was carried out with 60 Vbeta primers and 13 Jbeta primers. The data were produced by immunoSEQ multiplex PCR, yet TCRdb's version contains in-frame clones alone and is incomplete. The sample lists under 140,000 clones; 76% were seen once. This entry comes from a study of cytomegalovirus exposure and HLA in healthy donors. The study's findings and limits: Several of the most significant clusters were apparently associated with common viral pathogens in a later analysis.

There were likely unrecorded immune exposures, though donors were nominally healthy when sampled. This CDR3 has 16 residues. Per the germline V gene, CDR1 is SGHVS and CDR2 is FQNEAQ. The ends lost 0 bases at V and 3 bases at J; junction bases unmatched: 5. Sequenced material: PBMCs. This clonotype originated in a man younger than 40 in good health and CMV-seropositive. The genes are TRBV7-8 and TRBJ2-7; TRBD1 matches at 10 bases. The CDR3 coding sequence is TGTGCCAGCAGCTTAGCGCGGGGACAGGGGAACTACGAGCAGTACTTC. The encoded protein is CASSLARGQGNYEQYF.